The rows below give T cell receptor beta chains drawn from one sample of a study of Ad26.COV2.S vaccination and SARS-CoV-2 variants. Sequencing was performed with immunoSEQ multiplex PCR; in TCRdb, only in-frame clones are kept and a portion is missing. The table lists 440,000 or so clones, 89% of them singletons. The material sequenced was peripheral blood, taken in a trial of Ad26.COV2.S vaccine versus placebo. The receptors here all came from a person between 18 and 65 years old who received the Ad26.COV2.S COVID-19 vaccine or a placebo. Both conserved end residues are part of each CDR3. The order of the fields is J gene, V gene, clone size, CDR3 protein. Clone sizes are given selectively: once, few, many, or a class where the clone is expanded.

>TRBJ1-2|TRBV27|-
CASSRTATSGYTF
>TRBJ1-1|TRBV3-1/TRBV3-2|-
CASSIGPGIEAFF
>TRBJ1-5|TRBV7-2|few
CASRKQASNQPQHF
>TRBJ1-1|TRBV5-1|-
CASSFGRGRGTEAFF
>TRBJ2-1|TRBV29-1|-
CSVAGDLLYNEQFF
>TRBJ2-3|TRBV6-5|-
CASRLAGGGDTQYF
>TRBJ2-3|TRBV5-1|-
CASSLDPGARRTDTQYF
>TRBJ2-1|TRBV4-3|-
CASSQDETNGNEQFF
>TRBJ2-7|TRBV5-1|-
CASSLGGDEYF
>TRBJ2-1|TRBV25-1|-
CASRRTSGTDEQFF
>TRBJ2-5|TRBV7-2|-
CASSGQSGTGAHF
>TRBJ2-1|TRBV27|once
CASSLVPSGGVHNEQFF
>TRBJ1-5|TRBV5-8|-
CASSYQSQPQHF
>TRBJ2-2|TRBV18|once
CASSPPIRGSSTGELFF
>TRBJ1-6|TRBV7-2|-
CASSRLQTARPTNSPLHF
>TRBJ2-3|TRBV5-4|-
CASRRDRGHDTQYF
>TRBJ1-1|TRBV27|-
CASSLYWTGGTEAFF
>TRBJ2-5|TRBV29-1|-
CSVAGAEETQYF
>TRBJ2-2|TRBV3-1/TRBV3-2|few
CASSRQTAGELFF
>TRBJ1-1|TRBV20-1|-
CSAPDTEAFF
>TRBJ1-5|TRBV10-3|once
CAISEEDNQPQHF
>TRBJ1-4|TRBV27|-
CASSPHVAEKLFF
>TRBJ2-7|TRBV27|-
CASSSYLGQGREQYF
>TRBJ2-1|TRBV7-8|-
CASTLTREHSYNEQFF
>TRBJ2-6|TRBV7-6|-
CASSLGGNLRSSGANVLTF
>TRBJ2-6|TRBV28|-
CASSLYPTLDLTF
>TRBJ2-7|TRBV6-1|few
CASSEGAYEQYF
>TRBJ1-3|TRBV3-1/TRBV3-2|-
CASSQDVHKRALYF
>TRBJ1-2|TRBV5-4|-
CASSRMDSRYGYTF
>TRBJ1-4|TRBV5-6|-
CASSLGGQEEKLFF
>TRBJ2-3|TRBV10-1|-
CASSDRDRGTDTQYF
>TRBJ2-5|TRBV9|-
CASSVGLAGRETQYF